This T cell receptor (beta chain) is drawn from a study of blood T cell repertoires in COVID-19. This CDR3 has 15 residues. Germline CDR1 is SGHDN and CDR2 is FVKESK. The V end lost 1 base, the J end lost 5 bases, and 14 bases lay between the germline ends. The repertoire was sequenced with immunoSEQ multiplex PCR; TCRdb's copy has only in-frame clones and lacks some. Of approximately 530,000 clones in the sample, roughly 91% were seen once. Sequencing was done on a sample of peripheral blood. The TCR sequence derives from a woman aged 50 to 60 with COVID-19, enrolled during active disease. This chain connects TRBV14 to TRBJ2-5; D might be TRBD1 (7 bases). The CDR3 here is CASSQGQGLVETQYF. As DNA, the CDR3 is TGTGCCAGCAGCCAAGGACAGGGACTGGTCGAGACCCAGTACTTC.